These T cell receptor beta chains were read from a single sample in a study of beta chain features in type 1 diabetes. Data came from immunoSEQ multiplex PCR; TCRdb stores just in-frame clones and leaves some out. This table has approximately 250,000 clones, 20% to 25% appearing once. Sequenced input: naive CD4+ T cells from blood. All receptors derive from a woman in her 30s with type 1 diabetes. CDR3s include the opening cysteine and the closing phenylalanine or tryptophan. Each record gives: CDR3 protein, V gene.

CASSWREGYNEQFF | TRBV19
CASSLDGRTSGNEQFF | TRBV11-3
CAGGRAAYNEQFF | TRBV28
CASTHQETQYF | TRBV7-9
CASSMVLRGNEQFF | TRBV19
CASSRGAGALHQPQHF | TRBV27
CASSFNPGQGLTF | TRBV7-9
CASTGDGYTF | TRBV2
CASSPPDNLGETQYF | TRBV18
CASETREGRNNEQFF | TRBV6-1
CAWTGRAYGNTIYF | TRBV30
CASSLGTEVGQPQHF | TRBV7-9
CATREVGALYEQYF | TRBV19
CASSLALAGGGTQYF | TRBV5-1
CASSFKGAVAFF | TRBV5-6
CASSLGGQGGGQPQHF | TRBV7-2
CASSLPSGETQYF | TRBV5-1
CATTPGGNTEAFF | TRBV28
CASSLDSGANVLTF | TRBV7-3
CASNAPMSTYEQYF | TRBV30
CASRPAGLAEGGRETQYF | TRBV4-1
CSAGSQPQHF | TRBV20-1
CASSLSLRDTEAFF | TRBV18
CASSHRVRDRVKNIQYF | TRBV4-1
CASSNSGSGRNIQYF | TRBV19
CASSLAGHSYEQYF | TRBV7-9
CASSQDRSGLGADEQFF | TRBV4-2
CASSGDNEQFF | TRBV19
CSARTSGRVQYEQFF | TRBV29-1
CASRARGNQPQHF | TRBV6-5
CASRPYETDRPEAFF | TRBV28
CSVEWEQETQYF | TRBV29-1
CAISLRQGNNEQFF | TRBV10-3
CASSLPPGLAGFSTDTQYF | TRBV5-6
CASRTGDWDEQFF | TRBV2